This TCR beta chain was recorded in a study of CD8 T cells in ankylosing spondylitis. General observations from the study: A TCR beta motif made of several highly homologous variants seemed typical of ankylosing spondylitis blood.

This clonotype was detected ten times or more. Its antigen remains unidentified. TCRdb recomputed calls from the 5' RACE reads with MiXCR, one row per CDR3 protein. Here the sample spans fewer than 200,000 distinct CDR3 sequences, about 20% being singletons. Germline CDR1 DFQATT, CDR2 SNEGSKA (reference sequence). CDR3 length: 15 residues. V shed 0 bases and J shed 0 bases, with 9 bases lying between them. This chain uses TRBV20-1 with TRBJ2-1, with D tentatively TRBD2 (5 bases). Sequencing input: blood, either unsorted or a sorted T cell fraction (not recorded which). The receptor was derived from a male donor under 30 with ankylosing spondylitis or in good health (not recorded which). This CDR3 reads CSARDSAASYNEQFF. The CDR3 nucleotides are TGCAGTGCTAGAGATTCAGCGGCCTCCTACAATGAGCAGTTCTTC.